This TCR beta chain derives from a study of OX40 agonist ivuxolimab in advanced cancers. Overall study: There were three patients with partial responses, one having hepatocellular carcinoma and two cutaneous melanoma.

TCRdb's copy holds only in-frame clones and misses some; the assay was immunoSEQ multiplex PCR. Of 80,000 to 100,000 clones listed, 94% were seen once; the top ten hold about 2.6%. The CDR3 consists of 12 residues. Trimming took 0 bases from V and 7 from J, leaving 5 bases between them. The germline CDR1 and CDR2 sequences are SGDLS and YYNGEE. About this clone itself: Distinct nucleotide sequences in the sample also encode this CDR3.

This sequence joins TRBV9 and TRBJ2-1; D unresolved. The sample here was CD4+ or CD8+ T cells sorted from blood, taken in a trial of the OX40 agonist ivuxolimab. The source is an adult with an advanced solid tumor such as melanoma, head and neck, liver or kidney cancer. Written as DNA, the CDR3 is TGTGCCAGCAGCGTAGGATATAATGAGCAGTTCTTC. Amino acid sequence: CASSVGYNEQFF. Supplemented by reference TRBV9 and TRBJ2-1, the full variable domain reads DSGVTQTPKHLITATGQRVTLRCSPRSGDLSVYWYQQSLDQGLQFLIQYYNGEERAKGNILERFSAQQFPDLHSELNLSSLELGDSALYFCASSVGYNEQFFGPGTRLTVL.